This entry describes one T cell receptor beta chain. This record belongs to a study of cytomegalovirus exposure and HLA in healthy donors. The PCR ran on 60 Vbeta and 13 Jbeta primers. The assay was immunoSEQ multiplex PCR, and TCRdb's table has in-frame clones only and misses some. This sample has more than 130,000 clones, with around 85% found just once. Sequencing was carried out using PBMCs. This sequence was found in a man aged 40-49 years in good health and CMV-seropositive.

The CDR3 protein is CASSLYRGREQYF. The CDR3 DNA sequence: TGTGCCAGCAGTTTATACAGGGGACGAGAGCAGTACTTC. V gene TRBV27 combines with J gene TRBJ2-7, with 7 bases matching TRBD1. V trimming: 1 base; J trimming: 7 bases; junction bases outside the gene matches: 4. Germline V lookup: CDR1 MNHEY, CDR2 SMNVEV (reference sequence). The length of the CDR3 is 13 residues.